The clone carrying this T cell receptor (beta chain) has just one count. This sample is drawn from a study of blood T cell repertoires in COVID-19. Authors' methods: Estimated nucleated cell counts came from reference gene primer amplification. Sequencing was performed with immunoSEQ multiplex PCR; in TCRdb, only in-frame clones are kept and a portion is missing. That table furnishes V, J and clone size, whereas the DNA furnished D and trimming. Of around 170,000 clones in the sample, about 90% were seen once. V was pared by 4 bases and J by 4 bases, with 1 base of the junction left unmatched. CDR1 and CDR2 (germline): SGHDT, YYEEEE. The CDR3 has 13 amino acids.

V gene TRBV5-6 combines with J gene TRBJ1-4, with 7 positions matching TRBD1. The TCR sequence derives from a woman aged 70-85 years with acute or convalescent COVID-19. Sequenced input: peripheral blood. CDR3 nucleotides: TGTGCCAGCAGCCAGGGGGTTAATGAAAAACTGTTTTTT. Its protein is CASSQGVNEKLFF.